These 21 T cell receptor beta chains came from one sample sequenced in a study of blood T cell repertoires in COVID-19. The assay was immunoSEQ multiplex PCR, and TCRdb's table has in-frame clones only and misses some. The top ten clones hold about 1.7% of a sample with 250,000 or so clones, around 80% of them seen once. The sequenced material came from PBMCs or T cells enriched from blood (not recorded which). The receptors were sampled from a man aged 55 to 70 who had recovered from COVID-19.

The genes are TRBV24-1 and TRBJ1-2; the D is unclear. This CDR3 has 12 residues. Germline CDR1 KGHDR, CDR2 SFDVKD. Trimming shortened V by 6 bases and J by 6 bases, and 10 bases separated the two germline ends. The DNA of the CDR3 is TGTGCCACCAGTCGGGGAGTCGATGGCTACACCTTC. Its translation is CATSRGVDGYTF.

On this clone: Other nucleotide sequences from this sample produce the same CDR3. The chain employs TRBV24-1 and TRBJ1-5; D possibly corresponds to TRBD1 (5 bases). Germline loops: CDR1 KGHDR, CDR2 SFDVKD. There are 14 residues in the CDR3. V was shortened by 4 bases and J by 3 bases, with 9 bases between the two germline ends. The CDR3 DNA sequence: TGTGCCACCAGTGACCCGGGGGACAATCAGCCCCAGCATTTT. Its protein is CATSDPGDNQPQHF.

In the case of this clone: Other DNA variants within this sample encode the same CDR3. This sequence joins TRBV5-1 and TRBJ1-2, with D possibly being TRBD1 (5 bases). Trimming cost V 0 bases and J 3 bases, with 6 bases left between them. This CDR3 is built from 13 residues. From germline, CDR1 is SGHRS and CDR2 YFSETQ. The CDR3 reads CASSLVTDYGYTF. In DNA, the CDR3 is TGCGCCAGCAGCTTGGTGACAGACTATGGCTACACCTTC.

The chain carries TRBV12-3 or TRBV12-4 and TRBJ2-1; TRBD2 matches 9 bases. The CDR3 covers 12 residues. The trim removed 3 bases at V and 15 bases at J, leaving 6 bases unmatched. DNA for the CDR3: TGTGCCAGCAGTTTGGCGGGGGGGATGGGGTTCTTC. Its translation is CASSLAGGMGFF.

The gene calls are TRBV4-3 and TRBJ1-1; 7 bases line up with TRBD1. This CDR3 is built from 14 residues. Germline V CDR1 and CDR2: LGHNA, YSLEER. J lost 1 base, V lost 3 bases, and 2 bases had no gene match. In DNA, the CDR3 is TGCGCCAGCAGCCAGGGACAGTCGAACACTGAAGCTTTCTTT. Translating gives CASSQGQSNTEAFF.

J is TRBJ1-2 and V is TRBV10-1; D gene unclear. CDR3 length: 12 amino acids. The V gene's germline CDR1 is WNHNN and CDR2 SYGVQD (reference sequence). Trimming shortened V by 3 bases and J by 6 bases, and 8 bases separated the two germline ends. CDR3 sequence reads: CASSESGDGYTF. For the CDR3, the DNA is TGCGCCAGCAGTGAATCGGGTGATGGCTACACCTTC.

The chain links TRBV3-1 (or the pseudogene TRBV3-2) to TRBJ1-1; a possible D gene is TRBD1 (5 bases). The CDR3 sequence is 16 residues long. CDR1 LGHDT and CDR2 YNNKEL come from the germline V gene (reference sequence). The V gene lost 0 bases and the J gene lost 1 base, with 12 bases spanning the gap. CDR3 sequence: CASSQDPKGPNTEAFF. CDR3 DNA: TGTGCCAGCAGCCAAGATCCAAAGGGGCCGAACACTGAAGCTTTCTTT.

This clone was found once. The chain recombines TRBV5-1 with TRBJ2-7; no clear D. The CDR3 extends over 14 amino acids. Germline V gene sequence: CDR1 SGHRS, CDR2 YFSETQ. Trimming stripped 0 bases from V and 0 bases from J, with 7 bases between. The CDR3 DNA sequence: TGCGCCAGCAGCTTGGCCGGTGCCTCCTACGAGCAGTACTTC. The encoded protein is CASSLAGASYEQYF.

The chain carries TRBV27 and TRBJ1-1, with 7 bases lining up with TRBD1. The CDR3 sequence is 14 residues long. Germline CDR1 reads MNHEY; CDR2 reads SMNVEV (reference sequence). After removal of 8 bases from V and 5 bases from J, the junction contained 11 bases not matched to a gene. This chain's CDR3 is CASARGQSTTEAFF. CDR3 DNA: TGTGCCAGCGCCCGGGGACAGTCAACGACTGAAGCTTTCTTT.

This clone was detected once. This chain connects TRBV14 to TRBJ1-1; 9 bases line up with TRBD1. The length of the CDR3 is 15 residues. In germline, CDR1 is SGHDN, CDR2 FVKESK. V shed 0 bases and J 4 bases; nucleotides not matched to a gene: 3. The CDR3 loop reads CASSQELGQGTEAFF. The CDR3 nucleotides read TGTGCCAGCAGCCAAGAATTGGGACAGGGCACTGAAGCTTTCTTT.

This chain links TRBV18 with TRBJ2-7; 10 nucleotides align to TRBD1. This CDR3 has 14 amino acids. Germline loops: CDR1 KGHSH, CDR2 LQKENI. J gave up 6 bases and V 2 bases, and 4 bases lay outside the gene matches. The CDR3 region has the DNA TGTGCCAGCTCACCAGGGACAGGGGCGGTCGAGCAGTACTTC. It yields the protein CASSPGTGAVEQYF.

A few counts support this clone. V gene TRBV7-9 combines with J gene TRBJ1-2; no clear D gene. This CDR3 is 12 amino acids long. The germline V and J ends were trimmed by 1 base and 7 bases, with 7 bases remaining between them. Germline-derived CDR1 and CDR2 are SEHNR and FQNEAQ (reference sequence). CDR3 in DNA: TGTGCCAGCAGCTTAGGTCTTTTTGGCTACACCTTC. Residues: CASSLGLFGYTF.

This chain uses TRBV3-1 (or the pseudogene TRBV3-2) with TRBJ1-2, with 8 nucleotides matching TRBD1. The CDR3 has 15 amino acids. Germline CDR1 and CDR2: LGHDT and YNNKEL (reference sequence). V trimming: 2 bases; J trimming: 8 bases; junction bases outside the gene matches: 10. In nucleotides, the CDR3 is TGTGCCAGCAGCCAAAGATCCAGGGGGCGGGAAGGCTACACCTTC. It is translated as CASSQRSRGREGYTF.

The DNA of the CDR3 is TGTGCCATCAGTGAGTCGGTACAGGGGGCTGAAGCTTTCTTT. Protein: CAISESVQGAEAFF. The chain combines TRBV10-3 with TRBJ1-1; 8 nucleotides line up with TRBD1. The germline gives CDR1 ENHRY, CDR2 SYGVKD. CDR3 length: 14 amino acids. The junction had 3 bases not matched to a gene; V was cut back by 0 bases and J by 6 bases.

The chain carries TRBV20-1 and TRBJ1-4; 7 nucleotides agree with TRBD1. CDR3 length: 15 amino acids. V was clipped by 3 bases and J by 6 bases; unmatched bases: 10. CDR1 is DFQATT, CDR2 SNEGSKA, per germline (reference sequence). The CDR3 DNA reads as TGCAGTGCTAGTAGTACAGGGGACCGGTATGAAAAACTGTTTTTT. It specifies CSASSTGDRYEKLFF.

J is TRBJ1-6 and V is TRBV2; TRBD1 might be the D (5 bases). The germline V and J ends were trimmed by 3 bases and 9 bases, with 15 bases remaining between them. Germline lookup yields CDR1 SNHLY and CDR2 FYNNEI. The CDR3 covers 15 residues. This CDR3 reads CASSEVGQGSSPLHF. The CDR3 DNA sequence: TGTGCCAGCAGTGAGGTTGGGCAGGGCTCTTCACCCCTCCACTTT.

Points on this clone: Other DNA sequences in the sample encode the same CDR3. CDR3 in amino acids: CASSLGQSNTGELFF. CDR3 nucleotides: TGTGCCAGCAGCTTAGGACAGAGCAACACCGGGGAGCTGTTTTTT. The rearrangement joins TRBV7-9 to TRBJ2-2; D possibly corresponds to TRBD1 (5 bases). Trimming removed 1 base at V and 2 bases at J, with 8 bases between. This CDR3 has 15 amino acids. Germline CDR1 is SEHNR and CDR2 is FQNEAQ (reference sequence).

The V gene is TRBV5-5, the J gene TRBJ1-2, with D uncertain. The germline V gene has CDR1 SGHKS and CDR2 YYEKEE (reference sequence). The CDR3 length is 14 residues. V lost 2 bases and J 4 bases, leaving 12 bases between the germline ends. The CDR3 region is CASSLPGGSYGYTF. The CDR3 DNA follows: TGTGCCAGCAGCTTACCCGGCGGGTCCTATGGCTACACCTTC.

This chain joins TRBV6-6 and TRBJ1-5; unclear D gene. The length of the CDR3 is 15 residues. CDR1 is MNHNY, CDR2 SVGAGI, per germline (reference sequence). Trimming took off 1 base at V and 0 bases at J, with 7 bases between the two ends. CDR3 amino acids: CASSYWQNSNQPQHF. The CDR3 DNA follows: TGTGCCAGCAGTTACTGGCAAAATAGCAATCAGCCCCAGCATTTT.

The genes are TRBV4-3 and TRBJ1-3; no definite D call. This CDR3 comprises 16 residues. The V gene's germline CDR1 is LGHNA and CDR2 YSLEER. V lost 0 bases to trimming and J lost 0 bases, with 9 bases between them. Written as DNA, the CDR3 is TGCGCCAGCAGCCAAGATAGAGCGCGCTCTGGAAACACCATATATTTT. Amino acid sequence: CASSQDRARSGNTIYF.

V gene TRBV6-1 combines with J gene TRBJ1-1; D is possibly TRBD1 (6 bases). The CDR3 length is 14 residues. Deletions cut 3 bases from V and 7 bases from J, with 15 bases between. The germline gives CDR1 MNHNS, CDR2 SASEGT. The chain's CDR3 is CASSESPQGYEAFF. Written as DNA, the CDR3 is TGTGCCAGCAGTGAGTCCCCCCAGGGGTATGAAGCTTTCTTT.